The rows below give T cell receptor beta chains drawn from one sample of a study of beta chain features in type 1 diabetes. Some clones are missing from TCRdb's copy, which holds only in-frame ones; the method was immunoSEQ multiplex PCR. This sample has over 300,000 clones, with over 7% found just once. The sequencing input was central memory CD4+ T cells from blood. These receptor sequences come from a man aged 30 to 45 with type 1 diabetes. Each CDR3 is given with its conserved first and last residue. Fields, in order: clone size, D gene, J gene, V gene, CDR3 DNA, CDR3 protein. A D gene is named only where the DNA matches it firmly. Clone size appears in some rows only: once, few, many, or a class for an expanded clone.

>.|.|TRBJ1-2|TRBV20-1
TGCAGTGCTAGAGTCCCAGATGGCTACACCTTC
CSARVPDGYTF
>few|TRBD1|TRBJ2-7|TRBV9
TGTGCCAGCAGCCCACAGGACAGGAGGTCCGACGAGCAGTACTTC
CASSPQDRRSDEQYF
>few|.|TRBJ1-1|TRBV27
TGTGCCAGCACCACGTCCCCATCGCGTCACACCGAAGCTTTCTTT
CASTTSPSRHTEAFF
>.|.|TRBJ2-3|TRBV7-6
TGTGCCAGCAGCTTAGGGATTGGACCCACAGATACGCAGTATTTT
CASSLGIGPTDTQYF
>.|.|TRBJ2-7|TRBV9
TGTGCCAGCAGCGTATCCGGGACACCCCTGGGGCAGTACTTC
CASSVSGTPLGQYF
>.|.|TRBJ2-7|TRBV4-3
TGCGCCAGCAGCCAAGTCCCTGCGGGGACCACAACCTACGAGCAGTACTTC
CASSQVPAGTTTYEQYF
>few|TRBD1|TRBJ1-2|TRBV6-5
TGTGCCAGCAGTTCGTTACAGGGGATTGCTGGCTACACCTTC
CASSSLQGIAGYTF
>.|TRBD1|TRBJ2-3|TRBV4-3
TGCGCCAGCAGCCAAGATCGACAGGGGGTTTCTAGCACAGATACGCAGTATTTT
CASSQDRQGVSSTDTQYF
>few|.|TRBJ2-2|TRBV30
TGTGCCTGGAGTGTTCAGGCGAACACCGGGGAGCTGTTTTTT
CAWSVQANTGELFF
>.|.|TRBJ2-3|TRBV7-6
TGTGCCAGCAGGCCCTTACCCGACTTTAGCACAGATACGCAGTATTTT
CASRPLPDFSTDTQYF
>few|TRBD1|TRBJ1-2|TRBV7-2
TGTGCCAGCAGCTCACGTATAGGGGACAGAGGCTACACCTTC
CASSSRIGDRGYTF
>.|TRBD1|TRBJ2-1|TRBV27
TGTGCCAGCACCTATCGGACAGGGGGGAAGAATGAGCAGTTCTTC
CASTYRTGGKNEQFF
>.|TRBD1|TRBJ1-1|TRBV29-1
TGCAGCGTGGACAGGGGAGGGACTGAAGCTTTCTTT
CSVDRGGTEAFF
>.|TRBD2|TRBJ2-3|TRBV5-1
TGCGCCAGCAGCTCGACTAGCGGGGGAACAGATACGCAGTATTTT
CASSSTSGGTDTQYF
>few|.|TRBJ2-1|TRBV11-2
TGTGCCAGCAGCTTAGGTCCACCCTCCTACAATGAGCAGTTCTTC
CASSLGPPSYNEQFF
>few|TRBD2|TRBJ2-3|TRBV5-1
TGCGCCAGCAGCTTGGAACCTAGCGGGGCCCTGGGTACGCAGTATTTT
CASSLEPSGALGTQYF
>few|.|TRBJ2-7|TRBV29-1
TGCAGCGGAGGCGGGGGCGGCCACGAGCAGTACTTC
CSGGGGGHEQYF
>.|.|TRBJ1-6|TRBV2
TGTGCCAGCGGCCGCGGCGGGGGCCTCGATTCACCCCTCCACTTT
CASGRGGGLDSPLHF
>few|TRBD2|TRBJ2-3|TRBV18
TGTGCCAGCTCGCGGACTAGCGGGGGCACAGATACGCAGTATTTT
CASSRTSGGTDTQYF
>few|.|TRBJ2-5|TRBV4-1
TGCGCCAGCAGCCAAGAGGGACCTAGAGGGCGGGAGACCCAGTACTTC
CASSQEGPRGRETQYF
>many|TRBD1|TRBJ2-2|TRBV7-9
TGTGCCAGCAGCTACCGACAGGGGAACACCGGGGAGCTGTTTTTT
CASSYRQGNTGELFF
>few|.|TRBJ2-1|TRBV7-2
TGTGCCAGCAGCTTAGCCTACAATGAGCAGTTCTTC
CASSLAYNEQFF
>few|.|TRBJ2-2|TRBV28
TGTGCCAGCAGTTCTGAGGTCACCGGGGAGCTGTTTTTT
CASSSEVTGELFF
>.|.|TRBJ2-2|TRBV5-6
TGTGCCAGCAACCCGCGGGGGCGGGTCACCGGGGAGCTGTTTTTT
CASNPRGRVTGELFF
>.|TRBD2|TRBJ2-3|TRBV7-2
TGTGCCAGCAGCCCCAGCGGGGGGGCTGAAGATACGCAGTATTTT
CASSPSGGAEDTQYF
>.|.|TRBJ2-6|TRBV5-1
TGCGCCAGCAGCGCGACAGGATCCTCTGGGGCCAACGTCCTGACTTTC
CASSATGSSGANVLTF
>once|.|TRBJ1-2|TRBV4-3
TGCGCCAGCAGCCAAGATAACGCGGGAGATGGCTACACCTTC
CASSQDNAGDGYTF
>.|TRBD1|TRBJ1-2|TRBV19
TGTGCCAGTAGTTACAGGGGCGCCGATAACTATGGCTACACCTTC
CASSYRGADNYGYTF
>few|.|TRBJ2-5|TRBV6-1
TGTGCCAGCAGCATTGGCCGTGACATCCGGGAGACCCAGTACTTC
CASSIGRDIRETQYF
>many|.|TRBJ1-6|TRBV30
TGTGCCTGGGCTGGGGGTCGCACGGACTATAATTCACCCCTCCACTTT
CAWAGGRTDYNSPLHF
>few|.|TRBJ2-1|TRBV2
TGTGCCAGCATTCCTAAGGGGGACATAGATGAGCAGTTCTTC
CASIPKGDIDEQFF
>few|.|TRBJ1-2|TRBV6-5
TGTGCCAGCAGTACCGTCACAGGAAACTATGGCTACACCTTC
CASSTVTGNYGYTF
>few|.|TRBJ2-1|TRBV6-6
TGTGCCAGCATCCCCAGGGTCCCTCCTACTGTTAATGAGCAGTTCTTC
CASIPRVPPTVNEQFF
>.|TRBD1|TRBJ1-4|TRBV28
TGTGCCAGCAGTTCGACAGGGCTTAATGAAAAACTGTTTTTT
CASSSTGLNEKLFF
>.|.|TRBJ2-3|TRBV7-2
TGTGCCAGCAGCTTCGCAGGCGCAGATACGCAGTATTTT
CASSFAGADTQYF
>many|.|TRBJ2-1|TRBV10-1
TGCGCCAGCAGTGGTGTTCGGGGACCGGTGGGCAATGAGCAGTTCTTC
CASSGVRGPVGNEQFF
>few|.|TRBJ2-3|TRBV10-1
TGCGCCAGCAGTGAAGGGGGGGCCGGGACAGATACGCAGTATTTT
CASSEGGAGTDTQYF
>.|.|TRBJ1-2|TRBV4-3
TGCGCCAGCAGCCAAGATTCAAACAGTTATTATGGCTACACCTTC
CASSQDSNSYYGYTF
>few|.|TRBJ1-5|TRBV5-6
TGTGCCAGCAGCTTGGTAGGGGGCAATCAGCCCCAGCATTTT
CASSLVGGNQPQHF
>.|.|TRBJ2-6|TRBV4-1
TGCGCCAGCAGCCAAGGACAGGCTGGGGCCAACGTCCTGACTTTC
CASSQGQAGANVLTF
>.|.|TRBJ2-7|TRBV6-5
TGTGCCAGCAGTGTTATCTTGTTGGGCTCCTACGAGCAGTACTTC
CASSVILLGSYEQYF
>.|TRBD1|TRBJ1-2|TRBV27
TGTGCCAGCACTGGACAGGGACGCACCTATGGCTACACCTTC
CASTGQGRTYGYTF
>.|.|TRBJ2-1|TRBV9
TGTGCCAGCAGCCCAGACACTGAGCAGTTCTTC
CASSPDTEQFF
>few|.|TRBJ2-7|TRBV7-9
TGTGCCAGCAGCCAACAGGTTCTTTTACACGAGCAGTACTTC
CASSQQVLLHEQYF
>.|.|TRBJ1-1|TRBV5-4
TGTGCCAGCAGCTTGGCCCTGGGTGGAGCTTTCTTT
CASSLALGGAFF
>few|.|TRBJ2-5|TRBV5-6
TGTGCCAGCAGCCTGTCCCTCGGGGGGCGGGAGACCCAGTACTTC
CASSLSLGGRETQYF
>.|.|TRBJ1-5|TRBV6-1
TGTGCCAGCAGTTTGGGGGCAAATCAGCCCCAGCATTTT
CASSLGANQPQHF
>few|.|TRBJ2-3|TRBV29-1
TGCAGCCTTATCCATACAGATACGCAGTATTTT
CSLIHTDTQYF
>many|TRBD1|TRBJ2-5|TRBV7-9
TGTGCCAGCAGCCGACAGGGTCCAGAGACCCAGTACTTC
CASSRQGPETQYF
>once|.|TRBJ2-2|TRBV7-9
TGTGCCAGCAGCCAAGACAGGCCTTCACACACCGGGGAGCTGTTTTTT
CASSQDRPSHTGELFF
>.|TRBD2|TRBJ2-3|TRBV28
TGTGCCAGCAGTTTATCGCGGGGGGGCACAGATACGCAGTATTTT
CASSLSRGGTDTQYF
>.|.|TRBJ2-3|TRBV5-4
TGTGCCAGCAGGAAAGTCGGTGATACGCAGTATTTT
CASRKVGDTQYF